The present T cell receptor beta chain was sequenced within a study of T-cell reconstitution after alpha-beta-depleted transplantation in children. V gave up 9 bases and J gave up 8 bases, with 14 bases separating them. The CDR3 spans 13 residues. CDR1 and CDR2 (germline): MNHNS, SASEGT. A TCRbeta library incorporating unique molecular identifiers was prepared. TCRdb redid the calling of the PCR reads with MiXCR, one entry per CDR3 protein. The sample has around 370,000 distinct CDR3 sequences, 10% seen once; the top ten hold more than 2%. The sample in question was PBMCs from the stem cell graft donor, obtained from the stem cell graft. This clonotype was obtained from a human donor who donated a stem cell graft to a child with acute lymphoblastic leukemia. The chain employs TRBV6-1 and TRBJ1-6; D gene unclear. The DNA of the CDR3 is TGTGCCAGTTCTCGCTATTTGGATTCACCCCTCCACTTT. Its translation: CASSRYLDSPLHF.